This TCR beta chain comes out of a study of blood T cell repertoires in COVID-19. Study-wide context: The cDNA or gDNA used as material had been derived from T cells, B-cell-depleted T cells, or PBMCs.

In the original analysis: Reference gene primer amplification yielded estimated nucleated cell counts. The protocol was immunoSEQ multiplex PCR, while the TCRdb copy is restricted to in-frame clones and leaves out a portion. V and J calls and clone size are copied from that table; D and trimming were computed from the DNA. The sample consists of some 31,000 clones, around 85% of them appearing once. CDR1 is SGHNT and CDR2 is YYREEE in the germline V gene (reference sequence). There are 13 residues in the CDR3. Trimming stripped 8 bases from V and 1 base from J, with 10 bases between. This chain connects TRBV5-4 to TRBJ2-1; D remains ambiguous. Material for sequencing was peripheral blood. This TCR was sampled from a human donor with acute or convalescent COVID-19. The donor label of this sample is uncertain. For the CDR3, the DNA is TGTGCCAGTCAAAGCGAGTCCTACAATGAGCAGTTCTTC. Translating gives CASQSESYNEQFF.